One sample yielded the 28 T cell receptor beta chains listed below, sequenced in a study of cytomegalovirus exposure and HLA in healthy donors. A multiplex PCR was run with 60 Vbeta primers and 13 Jbeta primers. Profiling relied on immunoSEQ multiplex PCR, and the TCRdb table lists in-frame clones only, not all of them. This sample yields roughly 160,000 clones, of which approximately 79% are seen a single time; roughly 1.4% belongs to the top ten. Sequenced input: PBMCs. These receptors were obtained from a man aged 60 to 75 in good health and CMV-seronegative.

This clone was detected only once. CDR3 sequence reads: CASSPQTGPNEKLFF. CDR3 DNA sequence: TGTGCCAGCTCACCACAGACAGGGCCTAATGAAAAACTGTTTTTT. V usage is TRBV18 and J usage is TRBJ1-4, with 7 positions matching TRBD1. CDR1 and CDR2 (germline): KGHSH, LQKENI. The CDR3 has 15 residues. The J segment lost 3 bases and the V segment lost 1 base, leaving 2 bases of the junction unmatched.

V gene TRBV28 combines with J gene TRBJ1-2; 9 bases are a match to TRBD1. The J segment lost 4 bases and the V segment lost 5 bases, leaving 8 bases of the junction unmatched. The CDR3 is 15 residues long. The germline V gene has CDR1 MDHEN and CDR2 SYDVKM. CDR3 nucleotides: TGTGCCAGCAGTGTTGGGACAGGGTGGATCTATGGCTACACCTTC. Translation: CASSVGTGWIYGYTF.

V is TRBV13 and J is TRBJ2-7; TRBD1 matches 8 bases. CDR3 length: 15 residues. The V and J ends lost 5 bases and 0 bases, in that order; junction bases with no gene match: 6. The germline gives CDR1 PRHDT, CDR2 FYEKMQ (reference sequence). The CDR3: CASSIWTGNSYEQYF. The CDR3 bases are TGTGCCAGCAGCATCTGGACAGGGAACTCCTACGAGCAGTACTTC.

This chain uses TRBV19 with TRBJ2-7; D is unresolved. Trimming stripped 3 bases from V and 1 base from J, with 10 bases between. The germline CDR1 and CDR2 sequences are LNHDA and SQIVND (reference sequence). This CDR3 spans 14 amino acids. The CDR3: CASSIWQNSYEQYF. The CDR3 DNA reads TGTGCCAGTAGTATTTGGCAGAATTCCTACGAGCAGTACTTC.

The chain joins TRBV6-5 to TRBJ2-5; TRBD1 matches 9 bases. V shed 8 bases and J 4 bases; nucleotides not matched to a gene: 11. CDR1 and CDR2 from the germline V gene are MNHEY and SVGAGI. The CDR3 runs to 15 residues. DNA for the CDR3: TGTGCCAGCGCAACCGGGACAGGGATCGCAGAGACCCAGTACTTC. It yields the protein CASATGTGIAETQYF.

This clone has a handful of counts. This chain uses TRBV4-2 with TRBJ2-5; 9 bases line up with TRBD2. CDR3 length equals 17 residues. The V gene end was trimmed by 0 bases and the J gene end by 4 bases; junction bases not matched to a gene: 9. Germline CDR1 reads LGHNA; CDR2 reads YNFKEQ. CDR3 sequence (DNA): TGTGCCAGCAGCCAAGATCGGGCGCGGGGGGGAGGAGAGACCCAGTACTTC. It codes for CASSQDRARGGGETQYF.

This clone was counted a few times. The chain joins TRBV5-8 to TRBJ2-1; TRBD2 aligns across 7 bases. V shed 0 bases and J 9 bases; nucleotides not matched to a gene: 6. The CDR3 consists of 14 residues. The germline V gene has CDR1 SGHTS and CDR2 YDEGEE. CDR3 loop: CASSLAGGEGEQFF. The DNA of the CDR3 is TGTGCCAGCAGCTTGGCCGGCGGGGAGGGTGAGCAGTTCTTC.

This clone was detected once. This chain connects TRBV9 to TRBJ2-3; D may be TRBD2 (6 bases). This CDR3 is built from 16 residues. V gave up 0 bases and J gave up 0 bases, with 11 bases separating them. The germline V gene encodes CDR1 SGDLS and CDR2 YYNGEE. The CDR3 loop is CASSVDSGVSTDTQYF. The CDR3 DNA follows: TGTGCCAGCAGCGTAGATTCGGGAGTAAGCACAGATACGCAGTATTTT.

The DNA for the CDR3 is TGCGCCAGCCTCATAATGGGACAGGGGGCCGCCGGGGAGCTGTTTTTT. This gives the protein CASLIMGQGAAGELFF. The chain employs TRBV10-2 and TRBJ2-2; 12 bases align to TRBD1. The V segment lost 8 bases and the J segment 6 bases; nucleotides outside the gene matches: 10. The germline gives CDR1 WSHSY, CDR2 SAAADI. CDR3 length: 16 residues.

This chain joins TRBV5-1 and TRBJ2-3; tentative D call: TRBD2 (6 bases). Germline CDR1 reads SGHRS; CDR2 reads YFSETQ. The CDR3 contains 14 residues. V lost 0 bases to trimming and J lost 3 bases, with 8 bases between them. In nucleotides, the CDR3 is TGCGCCAGCAGCTTGGCGGCGGGAACAGATACGCAGTATTTT. Translated: CASSLAAGTDTQYF. The full variable domain, rest sourced from reference TRBV5-1 and TRBJ2-3, is KAGVTQTPRYLIKTRGQQVTLSCSPISGHRSVSWYQQTPGQGLQFLFEYFSETQRNKGNFPGRFSGRQFSNSRSEMNVSTLELGDSALYLCASSLAAGTDTQYFGPGTRLTVL.

The J gene is TRBJ1-2, the V gene TRBV11-2; 7 bases map to TRBD1. The CDR3 is 12 residues long. CDR1 is SGHAT, CDR2 FQNNGV, per germline. V lost 5 bases to trimming and J lost 5 bases; unmatched junction nucleotides: 2. CDR3 amino acids: CASSPGGYGYTF. In nucleotides, the CDR3 is TGTGCCAGCAGCCCAGGGGGTTATGGCTACACCTTC.

This chain uses TRBV7-9 with TRBJ1-1; D is possibly TRBD1 (5 bases). V gave up 5 bases and J gave up 3 bases, with 13 bases separating them. The CDR3 is 14 amino acids. Germline V gives CDR1 SEHNR, CDR2 FQNEAQ (reference sequence). This CDR3 reads CASSPAGGDTEAFF. In DNA, the CDR3 is TGTGCCAGCAGCCCCGCCGGGGGAGACACTGAAGCTTTCTTT.

The V call is TRBV28, the J call TRBJ2-1, with 14 bases fitting TRBD2. From germline, CDR1 is MDHEN and CDR2 SYDVKM. This CDR3 has 18 residues. Unmatched junction bases numbered 7, after V lost 5 bases and J lost 1 base. The CDR3 DNA reads as TGTGCCAGCAGTGCCGGGACTAGCGGGGGTGATTCCTACAATGAGCAGTTCTTC. Protein: CASSAGTSGGDSYNEQFF.

This clone was counted between two and nine times. V and J are TRBV5-8 and TRBJ1-5; 7 positions agree with TRBD1. CDR3 length equals 14 residues. The J segment lost 6 bases and the V segment lost 1 base, leaving 4 bases of the junction unmatched. The germline gives CDR1 SGHTS, CDR2 YDEGEE. The CDR3 DNA reads TGTGCCAGCAGCTTGCGAAGGGGGCCTCAGCCCCAGCATTTT. It encodes CASSLRRGPQPQHF. Using reference TRBV5-8 and TRBJ1-5 for the parts outside the CDR3, the full variable domain is EAGVTQSPTHLIKTRGQQATLRCSPISGHTSVYWYQQALGLGLQFLLWYDEGEERNRGNFPPRFSGRQFPNYSSELNVNALELEDSALYLCASSLRRGPQPQHFGDGTRLSIL.

The chain's CDR3 is CASSIWGGAGELFF. The DNA of the CDR3 is TGTGCCAGTAGTATCTGGGGCGGGGCCGGGGAGCTGTTTTTT. The chain joins TRBV19 to TRBJ2-2; TRBD2 might be the D (6 bases). V lost 3 bases to trimming and J lost 6 bases, with 11 bases between them. Germline loops: CDR1 LNHDA, CDR2 SQIVND (reference sequence). This CDR3 comprises 14 residues. The whole variable domain, remainder taken from reference TRBV19 and TRBJ2-2, is DGGITQSPKYLFRKEGQNVTLSCEQNLNHDAMYWYRQDPGQGLRLIYYSQIVNDFQKGDIAEGYSVSREKKESFPLTVTSAQKNPTAFYLCASSIWGGAGELFFGEGSRLTVL.

The chain couples TRBV28 to TRBJ2-7, with 12 bases identical to TRBD2. Per the germline V gene, CDR1 is MDHEN and CDR2 is SYDVKM. The CDR3 is 15 amino acids. The J segment lost 5 bases and the V segment lost 6 bases, leaving 8 bases of the junction unmatched. The CDR3 DNA reads as TGTGCCAGCAGACCCGGGACTAGCGGGTCCCACGAGCAGTACTTC. Protein sequence: CASRPGTSGSHEQYF.

The gene calls are TRBV11-2 and TRBJ2-1, with TRBD2 identical over 9 bases. Germline V CDR1 and CDR2: SGHAT, FQNNGV. With 2 bases clipped from V and 9 bases from J, the junction kept 8 bases outside the gene matches. The CDR3 spans 15 residues. Written as DNA, the CDR3 is TGTGCCAGCAGCTTATCTTCCCAGCGGGAGGTTGAGCAGTTCTTC. Its protein is CASSLSSQREVEQFF.

The V call is TRBV18, the J call TRBJ2-5, with 8 bases matching TRBD2. Germline V CDR1 and CDR2: KGHSH, LQKENI. With V trimmed by 0 bases and J by 3 bases, 0 bases remained unmatched. The CDR3 loop spans 14 amino acids. The DNA of the CDR3 is TGTGCCAGCTCACCACCAGCGGGGGAAGAGACCCAGTACTTC. It encodes CASSPPAGEETQYF.

The V call is TRBV5-1, the J call TRBJ1-1; tentatively, D is TRBD1 (6 bases). Trimming removed 3 bases at V and 1 base at J, with 13 bases between. The CDR3 consists of 15 residues. Germline V gene sequence: CDR1 SGHRS, CDR2 YFSETQ. The CDR3 region has the DNA TGCGCCAGCAGCTGGGTGACAGGAACGAACACTGAAGCTTTCTTT. Translated: CASSWVTGTNTEAFF.

The rearrangement joins TRBV9 to TRBJ2-1; the D is unclear. The CDR3 loop spans 15 amino acids. Germline CDR1 SGDLS, CDR2 YYNGEE. V lost 3 bases to trimming and J lost 1 base, with 11 bases between them. CDR3 DNA sequence: TGTGCCAGCAGCGCTCCGGGTTCTTCCTACAATGAGCAGTTCTTC. Residues: CASSAPGSSYNEQFF.

V usage is TRBV7-2 and J usage is TRBJ2-7; 9 nucleotides match TRBD2. CDR3 length: 14 residues. The trim removed 3 bases at V and 5 bases at J, leaving 5 bases unmatched. The germline V gene encodes CDR1 SGHTA and CDR2 FQGNSA. CDR3 sequence (DNA): TGTGCCAGCAGCTTTCTAGCGGGAAATGACGAGCAGTACTTC. This encodes CASSFLAGNDEQYF.

The chain couples TRBV7-6 to TRBJ2-5, with 9 bases lining up with TRBD1. The CDR3 contains 14 residues. In germline, CDR1 is SGHVS, CDR2 FNYEAQ. J gave up 5 bases and V 2 bases, and 3 bases lay outside the gene matches. The CDR3 bases are TGTGCCAGCAGCTTAACAGGGGGCGTGGAGACCCAGTACTTC. It specifies CASSLTGGVETQYF.

This clone has just one count. The rearrangement joins TRBV7-9 to TRBJ2-5, with D perhaps matching TRBD1 (6 bases). The CDR3 is made up of 13 amino acids. Germline CDR1 SEHNR, CDR2 FQNEAQ (reference sequence). The V end lost 4 bases, the J end lost 1 base, and 7 bases lay between the germline ends. For the CDR3, the DNA is TGTGCCAGCAGCTCCAGGGGCCAAGAGACCCAGTACTTC. It yields the protein CASSSRGQETQYF.

CDR3 DNA sequence: TGCGCCAGCAGCCCGTTCGACAGGGCCTACGAGCAGTACTTC. Translating it yields CASSPFDRAYEQYF. The chain has TRBV5-1 and TRBJ2-7, with TRBD1 identical over 7 bases. The germline CDR1 and CDR2 sequences are SGHRS and YFSETQ. V was pared by 4 bases and J by 2 bases, with 6 bases of the junction left unmatched. The CDR3 totals 14 residues.

This clone was recorded only once. V is TRBV9 and J is TRBJ2-5; possible D gene TRBD1, 6 bases. This CDR3 comprises 13 residues. CDR1 SGDLS and CDR2 YYNGEE come from the germline V gene. V lost 2 bases and J lost 5, with 10 bases in between. This chain's CDR3 is CASSVGHGETQYF. CDR3 coding DNA: TGTGCCAGCAGCGTGGGACATGGGGAGACCCAGTACTTC.

The chain is built from TRBV7-2 and TRBJ1-2; TRBD1 matches 9 bases. The CDR3 contains 15 residues. CDR1 SGHTA and CDR2 FQGNSA come from the germline V gene. After removal of 6 bases from V and 5 bases from J, the junction contained 10 bases not matched to a gene. Written as DNA, the CDR3 is TGTGCCAGCAGGGACCCGGGACAGGGAGGGTATGGCTACACCTTC. As protein: CASRDPGQGGYGYTF.

The rearrangement links TRBV7-9 to TRBJ1-2; D might be TRBD1 (6 bases). The CDR3 loop spans 14 amino acids. Germline V gives CDR1 SEHNR, CDR2 FQNEAQ (reference sequence). V was trimmed by 1 base and J by 8 bases, leaving 14 bases between them. CDR3 coding DNA: TGTGCCAGCAGCTTAGAGTTTCCGGGACAAGGCTACACCTTC. It yields the protein CASSLEFPGQGYTF.

This chain connects TRBV7-6 to TRBJ2-5; a weak D match, TRBD2 (5 bases). Matching the DNA end better, TRBJ2-7 makes the J call doubtful. CDR3 length: 12 amino acids. Germline loops: CDR1 SGHVS, CDR2 FNYEAQ. The CDR3 region is CASSIEGYEQYF. CDR3 coding DNA: TGTGCCAGCAGCATCGAGGGCTACGAGCAGTACTTC.